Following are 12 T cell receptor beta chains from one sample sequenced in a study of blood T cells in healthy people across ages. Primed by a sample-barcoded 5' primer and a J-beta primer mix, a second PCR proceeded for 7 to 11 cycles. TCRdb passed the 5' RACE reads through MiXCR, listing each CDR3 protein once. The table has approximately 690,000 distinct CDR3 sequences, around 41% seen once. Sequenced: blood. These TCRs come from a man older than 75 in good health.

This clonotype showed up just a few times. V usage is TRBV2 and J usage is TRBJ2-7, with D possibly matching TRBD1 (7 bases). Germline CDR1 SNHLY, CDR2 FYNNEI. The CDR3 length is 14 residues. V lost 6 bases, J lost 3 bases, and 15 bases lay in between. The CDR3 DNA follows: TGTGCCAGCAGAGGGACAGAGGGGGGCTACGAGCAGTACTTC. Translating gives CASRGTEGGYEQYF.

For the CDR3, the DNA is TGCAGTGCTAGAGATTGGACTAGCGGGAGGCAAGAGACCCAGTACTTC. This encodes CSARDWTSGRQETQYF. The chain joins TRBV20-1 to TRBJ2-5; 14 positions match TRBD2. Unmatched junction bases numbered 2, after V lost 0 bases and J lost 2 bases. Germline lookup yields CDR1 DFQATT and CDR2 SNEGSKA (reference sequence). The CDR3 runs to 16 residues.

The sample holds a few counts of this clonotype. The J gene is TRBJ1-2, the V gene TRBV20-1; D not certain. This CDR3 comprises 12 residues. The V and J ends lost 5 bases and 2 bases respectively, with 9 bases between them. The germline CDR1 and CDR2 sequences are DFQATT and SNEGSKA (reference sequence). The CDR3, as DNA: TGCAGTGCTCTTACAGAGAACTATGGCTACACCTTC. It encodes CSALTENYGYTF.

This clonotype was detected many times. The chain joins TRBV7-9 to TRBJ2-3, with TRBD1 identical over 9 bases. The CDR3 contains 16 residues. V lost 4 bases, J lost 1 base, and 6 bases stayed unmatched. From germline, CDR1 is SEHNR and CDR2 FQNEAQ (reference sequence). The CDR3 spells CASSYSTGGRTDTQYF. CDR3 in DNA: TGTGCCAGCAGCTACTCAACAGGGGGCCGCACAGATACGCAGTATTTT.

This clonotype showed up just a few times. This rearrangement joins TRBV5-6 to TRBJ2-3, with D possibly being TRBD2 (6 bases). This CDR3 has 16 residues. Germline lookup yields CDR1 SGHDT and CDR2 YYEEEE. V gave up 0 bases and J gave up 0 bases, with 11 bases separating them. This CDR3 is CASSLDPGASTDTQYF. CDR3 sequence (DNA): TGTGCCAGCAGCTTGGACCCGGGAGCTAGCACAGATACGCAGTATTTT.

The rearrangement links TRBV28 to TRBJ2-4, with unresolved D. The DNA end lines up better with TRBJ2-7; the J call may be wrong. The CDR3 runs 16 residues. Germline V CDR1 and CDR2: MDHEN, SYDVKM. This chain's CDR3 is CASSSRKGISTYEQYF. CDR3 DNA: TGTGCCAGCAGTTCTCGGAAAGGGATTTCCACCTACGAGCAGTACTTC.

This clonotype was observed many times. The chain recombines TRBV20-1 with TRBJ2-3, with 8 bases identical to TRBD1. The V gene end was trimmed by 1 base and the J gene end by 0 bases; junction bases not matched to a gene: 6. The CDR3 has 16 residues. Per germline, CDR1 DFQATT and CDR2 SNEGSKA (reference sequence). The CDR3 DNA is TGCAGTGCTAGAGGGGGACAGGCGTCTAGCACAGATACGCAGTATTTT. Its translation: CSARGGQASSTDTQYF.

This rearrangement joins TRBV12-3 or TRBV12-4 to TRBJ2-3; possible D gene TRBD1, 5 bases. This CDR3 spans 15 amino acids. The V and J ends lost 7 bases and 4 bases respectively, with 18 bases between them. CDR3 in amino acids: CASNRIREGADTQYF. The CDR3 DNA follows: TGTGCCAGCAACAGGATACGAGAAGGCGCAGATACGCAGTATTTT.

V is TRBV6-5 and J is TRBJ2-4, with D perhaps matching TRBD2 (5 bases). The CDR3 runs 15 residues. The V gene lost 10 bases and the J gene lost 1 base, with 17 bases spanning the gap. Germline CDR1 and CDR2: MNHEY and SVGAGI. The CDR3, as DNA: TGTGCCACTACCAGCGGATCCGGGGCCAAAAACATTCAGTACTTC. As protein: CATTSGSGAKNIQYF.

The CDR3 is CASSLLDYEAFF. The CDR3 DNA reads TGTGCCAGCAGCTTGTTAGATTATGAAGCTTTCTTT. This sequence joins TRBV5-5 and TRBJ1-1; no clear D gene. This CDR3 region has 12 residues. Trimming cost V 1 base and J 7 bases, with 8 bases left between them. CDR1 is SGHKS, CDR2 YYEKEE, per germline (reference sequence).

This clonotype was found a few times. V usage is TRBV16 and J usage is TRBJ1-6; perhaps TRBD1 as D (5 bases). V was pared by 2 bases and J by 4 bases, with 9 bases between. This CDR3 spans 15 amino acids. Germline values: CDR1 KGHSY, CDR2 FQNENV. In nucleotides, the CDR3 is TGTGCCAGCAGCCAAGAAACAGGTTATAATTCACCCCTCCACTTT. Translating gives CASSQETGYNSPLHF.

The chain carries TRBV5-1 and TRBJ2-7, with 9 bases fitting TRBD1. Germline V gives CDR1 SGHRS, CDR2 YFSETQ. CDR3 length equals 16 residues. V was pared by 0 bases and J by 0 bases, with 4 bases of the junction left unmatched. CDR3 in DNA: TGCGCCAGCAGCTTGGTGGGACAGGGTATCTCCTACGAGCAGTACTTC. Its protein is CASSLVGQGISYEQYF.